This T cell receptor (beta chain) originates from a study of technical replicates of blood from several donors (dated by TCRdb to 2016 to 2017). A note on this clone: What antigen it recognizes has not been identified. No much larger clone is present one base from it, and per-base qualities are unavailable.

To prepare the library, the immunoSEQ multiplex PCR assay was applied. The table was pulled from immuneACCESS by TCRdb, which kept in-frame rearrangements only. Such tables lose some clones; where checked, under half of the loss comes from unresolved V genes, and the rest has no known cause. Present in this sample are roughly 90,000 clones, 96% of which were seen just once. 0.36% of the sample is held by the ten biggest clonotypes. This TCR was recovered from a human donor in good health. The sequencing sample was made of T cells isolated from PBMCs.

The nucleotide sequence reads as follows: TGTGCCTGGAGACGAGGGGAGGGCTACACTGAAGCTTTCTTT. Protein translation: CAWRRGEGYTEAFF. The V and J genes are TRBV30 and TRBJ1-1, and perhaps TRBD1 as D gene, on 5 matching bases. Cut back by 3 bases and 3 bases, the V and J ends lie 14 bases apart. CDR1 and CDR2 were assigned from the germline V gene (reference sequence) as GTSNPN and SVGIG. From the cysteine through the phenylalanine, the CDR3 covers 14 amino acids. The kept DNA is CDR3 alone, 42 bases in frame from the first base.